Shown below are 6 T cell receptor beta chains from a single sample sequenced in a study of T cell clonality in common variable immunodeficiency. These receptors have no identified antigens. Measured with immunoSEQ multiplex PCR; TCRdb has only the in-frame clones, and not every one. The table lists about 20,000 clones, with no singletons. General observations from the study: In common variable immunodeficiency, TCR beta chains reportedly carried fewer deletions and N-nucleotide insertions.

The sequenced material came from peripheral blood mononuclear cells. Receptors were obtained from a human donor with common variable immunodeficiency.

In its sample, this clone was seen a few times. From the germline J gene comes the end of the CDR3, since the read stops 3 residues before it. V and J are TRBV7-3 and TRBJ2-5; 9 bases map to TRBD1. CDR3 length: 15 amino acids. J was trimmed by 4 bases and V by 5 bases; bases with no gene match: 8. Germline loops: CDR1 SGHTA, CDR2 FQGTGA. CDR3: CASSHPGQGGETQYF. CDR3 DNA (partial): TGTGCCAGCAGCCACCCGGGACAGGGTGGAGAGACC.

The CDR3 DNA, read in part, is TGTGCCAGCAGCGCGGTCACAAGTACCACCGGCGAG. Translated: CASSAVTSTTGE. The complete CDR3 protein is CASSAVTSTTGEQYF. The chain recombines TRBV7-2 with TRBJ2-7; D not certain. The sequenced fragment ends 3 residues before the CDR3 boundary, so the rest is inferred from the germline J gene. CDR1 and CDR2 from the germline V gene are SGHTA and FQGNSA. The CDR3 is 15 amino acids. V lost 5 bases and J 6 bases, leaving 20 bases between the germline ends.

As to this clone: Read sequence stops 3 residues before the CDR3 end, and the germline J gene provides the missing end. The gene calls are TRBV30 and TRBJ2-3, with D perhaps matching TRBD1 (6 bases). CDR3 size: 17 residues. V lost 3 bases and J 3 bases, leaving 22 bases between the germline ends. Germline CDR1 GTSNPN, CDR2 SVGIG (reference sequence). The CDR3 loop is CAWSPPGQRSLTDTQYF. The CDR3 bases that were read are TGTGCCTGGAGCCCGCCGGGACAAAGAAGCCTGACAGATACG.

This clone has just a few counts. Read coverage stops 3 residues before the CDR3 terminus; the germline J gene supplies the remainder. The gene calls are TRBV2 and TRBJ2-5, with D maybe TRBD1 (6 bases). The CDR3 extends over 16 amino acids. Germline CDR1 is SNHLY and CDR2 is FYNNEI. The V end lost 4 bases, the J end lost 2 bases, and 17 bases lay between the germline ends. CDR3 sequence reads: CASSALVSTGQETQYF. The part of the CDR3 DNA that was read is TGTGCCAGCAGTGCCCTCGTTTCTACAGGGCAAGAGACC. Filled out from reference TRBV2 and TRBJ2-5, the complete variable domain reads EPEVTQTPSHQVTQMGQEVILRCVPISNHLYFYWYRQILGQKVEFLVSFYNNEISEKSEIFDDQFSVERPDGSNFTLKIRSTKLEDSAMYFCASSALVSTGQETQYFGPGTRLLVL.

This clone is medium-sized (0.01 to 0.1%) within its sample. The read ends 3 residues shy of where the CDR3 ends; the end is completed using the germline J gene. The chain employs TRBV5-1 and TRBJ1-5; a weak D match, TRBD1 (6 bases). The CDR3 runs to 14 residues. The germline gives CDR1 SGHRS, CDR2 YFSETQ. The ends were cut back, 2 bases at V and 2 bases at J, with 8 bases in the middle. The CDR3 is CASSLQGGNQPQHF. CDR3 bases read: TGCGCCAGCAGCTTACAGGGTGGCAATCAGCCC.

This clone was counted only a few times. CDR3 sequence reads: CASSFGGSGTVYEQYF. Incomplete CDR3 DNA: TGTGCCAGCAGCTTCGGGGGTAGCGGGACGGTCTACGAG. The V gene is TRBV5-4, the J gene TRBJ2-7, with 8 bases fitting TRBD2. Read data end 3 residues before the CDR3 end; the end is taken from the germline J gene. This CDR3 contains 16 residues. After removal of 2 bases from V and 3 bases from J, the junction contained 10 bases not matched to a gene. Per the germline V gene, CDR1 is SGHNT and CDR2 is YYREEE (reference sequence).